The 10 T cell receptor beta chains in this list originate from one sample, sequenced in a study of T cell responses to AZD1222 COVID-19 vaccine. TCRdb's copy holds only in-frame clones and misses some; the assay was immunoSEQ multiplex PCR. The profile covers 150,000 or so clones, with 80% to 95% appearing a single time and about 5% taken by the ten largest. Sequencing used peripheral blood, obtained on day 0 of AZD1222 vaccination. These TCRs come from an adult in good health.

J is TRBJ1-6 and V is TRBV25-1; no definite D call. The CDR3 has 16 amino acids. Trimming removed 3 bases at V and 6 bases at J, with 15 bases between. Germline assignment: CDR1 MGHDK and CDR2 SYGVNS. The CDR3 DNA is TGTGCCAGCAGTGATGTGAGGGAGGGTGGTAATTCACCCCTCCACTTT. Its protein is CASSDVREGGNSPLHF.

The gene calls are TRBV5-1 and TRBJ1-2, with D possibly matching TRBD1 (6 bases). Trimming removed 1 base at V and 3 bases at J, with 10 bases between. Germline V gene sequence: CDR1 SGHRS, CDR2 YFSETQ. The CDR3 loop spans 14 amino acids. Written as DNA, the CDR3 is TGCGCCAGCAGCTTGAACAGGGATCACTATGGCTACACCTTC. This gives the protein CASSLNRDHYGYTF.

This chain connects TRBV7-8 to TRBJ2-7; 7 bases align to TRBD1. Germline assignment: CDR1 SGHVS and CDR2 FQNEAQ. The CDR3 extends over 13 amino acids. The V segment lost 3 bases and the J segment 6 bases; nucleotides outside the gene matches: 5. CDR3 residues: CASSFGTDLEQYF. The CDR3 nucleotides are TGTGCCAGCAGCTTCGGGACAGATCTCGAGCAGTACTTC.

The chain couples TRBV6-5 to TRBJ2-2; perhaps D is TRBD1 or TRBD2 (5 bases each). The CDR3 has 14 residues. Germline values: CDR1 MNHEY, CDR2 SVGAGI. The V end lost 6 bases, the J end lost 8 bases, and 16 bases lay between the germline ends. In nucleotides, the CDR3 is TGTGCCAGCAGCCGGGGCAATTGGATGGGGGAGCTGTTTTTT. Its translation: CASSRGNWMGELFF.

This chain uses TRBV3-1 (or the pseudogene TRBV3-2) with TRBJ2-1; TRBD2 agrees at 11 bases. The CDR3 sequence is 18 residues long. Germline V gene lookup returns CDR1 LGHDT and CDR2 YNNKEL (reference sequence). With 5 bases clipped from V and 5 bases from J, the junction kept 14 bases outside the gene matches. The CDR3 DNA sequence: TGTGCCAGCAGCTCCCGAGTAGCGGGGGGGATAAAGAACAATGAGCAGTTCTTC. Its translation is CASSSRVAGGIKNNEQFF.

This chain uses TRBV5-1 with TRBJ2-5; 7 bases align to TRBD1. V trimming: 4 bases; J trimming: 4 bases; junction bases outside the gene matches: 7. This CDR3 contains 14 residues. Germline CDR1 is SGHRS and CDR2 is YFSETQ. The CDR3 loop is CASSRGQTRETQYF. CDR3 bases: TGCGCCAGCAGCCGGGGACAGACCAGAGAGACCCAGTACTTC.

The rearrangement links TRBV18 to TRBJ1-3, with D tentatively TRBD1 (5 bases). V dropped 4 bases and J dropped 2 bases, with 15 bases sitting between them. CDR1 is KGHSH and CDR2 is LQKENI in the germline V gene. The CDR3 totals 16 residues. CDR3 loop: CASSHALSGTGNTIYF. The CDR3 coding sequence is TGTGCCAGCTCACACGCCCTGTCAGGGACTGGAAACACCATATATTTT.

The genes are TRBV19 and TRBJ2-3; TRBD2 is a possible D gene (6 bases). Germline CDR1 LNHDA, CDR2 SQIVND (reference sequence). The germline V and J ends were trimmed by 4 bases and 3 bases, with 11 bases remaining between them. The CDR3 has 14 residues. CDR3 DNA sequence: TGTGCCAGTAGTACGAGCGGGTGGACAGATACGCAGTATTTT. As protein: CASSTSGWTDTQYF.

The chain is built from TRBV24-1 and TRBJ1-2; TRBD1 agrees at 8 bases. Germline CDR1 KGHDR, CDR2 SFDVKD. With 2 bases clipped from V and 8 bases from J, the junction kept 6 bases outside the gene matches. The CDR3 has 14 residues. CDR3 in amino acids: CATSDYIGQGGYTF. The DNA of the CDR3 is TGTGCCACCAGTGATTACATCGGACAGGGAGGCTACACCTTC.

V usage is TRBV5-6 and J usage is TRBJ2-4, with 7 bases identical to TRBD2. The CDR3 is 16 residues long. Germline V gene sequence: CDR1 SGHDT, CDR2 YYEEEE. V trimming: 4 bases; J trimming: 7 bases; junction bases outside the gene matches: 14. The CDR3 DNA reads TGTGCCAGCAGCGGGGAGCGGGGACGGGTGGTTAACATTCAGTACTTC. Its translation is CASSGERGRVVNIQYF.